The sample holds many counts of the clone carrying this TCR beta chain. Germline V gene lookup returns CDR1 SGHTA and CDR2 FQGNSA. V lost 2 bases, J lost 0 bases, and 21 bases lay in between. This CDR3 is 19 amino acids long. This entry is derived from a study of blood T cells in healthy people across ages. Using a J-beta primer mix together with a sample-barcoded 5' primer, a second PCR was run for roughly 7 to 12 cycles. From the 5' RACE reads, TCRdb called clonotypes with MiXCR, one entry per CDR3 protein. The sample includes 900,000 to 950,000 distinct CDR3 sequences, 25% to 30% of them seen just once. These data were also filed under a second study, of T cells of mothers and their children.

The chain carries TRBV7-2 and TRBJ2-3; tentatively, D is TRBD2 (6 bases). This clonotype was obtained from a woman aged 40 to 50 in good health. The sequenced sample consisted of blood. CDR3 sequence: CASSLREQKAGTSTDTQYF. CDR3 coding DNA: TGTGCCAGCAGCTTAAGGGAACAGAAGGCGGGGACTAGCACAGATACGCAGTATTTT. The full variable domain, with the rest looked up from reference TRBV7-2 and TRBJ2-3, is GAGVSQSPSNKVTEKGKDVELRCDPISGHTALYWYRQSLGQGLEFLIYFQGNSAPDKSGLPSDRFSAERTGGSVSTLTIQRTQQEDSAVYLCASSLREQKAGTSTDTQYFGPGTRLTVL.